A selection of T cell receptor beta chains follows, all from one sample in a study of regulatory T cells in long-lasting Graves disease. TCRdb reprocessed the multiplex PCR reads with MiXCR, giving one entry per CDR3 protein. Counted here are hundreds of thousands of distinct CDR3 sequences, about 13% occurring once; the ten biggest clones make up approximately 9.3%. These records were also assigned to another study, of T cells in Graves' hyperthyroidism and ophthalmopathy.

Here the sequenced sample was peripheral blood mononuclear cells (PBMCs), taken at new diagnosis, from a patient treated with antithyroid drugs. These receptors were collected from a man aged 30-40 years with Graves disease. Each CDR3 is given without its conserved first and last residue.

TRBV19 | AVPSGNEQF
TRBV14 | ASSQGRGDPYNEQF
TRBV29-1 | SVEVGHEQY
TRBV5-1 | ASSLDFRDSRSYNEQF
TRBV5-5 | ASSSNIRQPQH
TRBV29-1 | SVAGTAGELF
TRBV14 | ASGDSYYGYT
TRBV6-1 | ASSEYRPSGANVLT
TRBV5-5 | ASSTLGTSVETQY
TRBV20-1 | SARDFAGGPDTQY
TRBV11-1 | ASSLDRGQSEAF
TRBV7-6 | ASSSAGTSGTKQF
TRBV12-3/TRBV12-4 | ASSRDRGISPLH
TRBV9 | ASSAEGENTEAF
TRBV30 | AWRLVNSPLH
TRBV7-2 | ASSLSIGELF
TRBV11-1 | ASSLDEGRGGYEQY
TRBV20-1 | SARRTGALETQY
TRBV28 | ASSSIRTYEQY
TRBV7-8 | ASSLERTSGGDTQY
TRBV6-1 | ASSDVRAGNTEAF
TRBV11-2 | ASSQRPDAETQY
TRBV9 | ASSAGTSGVLRDTQY
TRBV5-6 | ASSLADRFTDTQY
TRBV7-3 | ASSLGLADYNEQF